The next 5 T cell receptor beta chains were all read from a single sample in a study of regulatory T cells in long-lasting Graves disease. Stated time point: newly diagnosed GD, antithyroid drugs for less than 3 months. Following extraction of RNA from PBMCs, that RNA was used to make the TCR library. Combining iRepertoire HTBI primers with Arm-PCR of CDR3 regions, the authors built TCR beta libraries. One entry per CDR3 protein results from TCRdb running MiXCR on the multiplex PCR reads. The data contain 350,000 to 500,000 distinct CDR3 sequences, 14% of them singletons. This same sample was also part of a study on T cells in Graves' hyperthyroidism and ophthalmopathy.

The sample was peripheral blood mononuclear cells (PBMCs), taken at new diagnosis, from a patient treated with antithyroid drugs. The receptors were gathered from a woman between 45 and 60 years old with Graves disease.

In this sample, this clonotype turned up once. Since a much larger clone is just one base distant, this may be a read error. This is likely a read error, given that the CDR3 carries no conserved phenylalanine or tryptophan at its end. The chain links TRBV7-9 to TRBJ2-7; tentatively, D is TRBD1 (5 bases). This CDR3 has 11 amino acids. Germline CDR1 is SEHNR and CDR2 is FQNEAQ (reference sequence). Trimming cost V 5 bases and J 7 bases, with 9 bases left between them. The CDR3 nucleotides are TGTGCCAGCAGCGGCCGGACAGAGCAGTACCTC. Protein product: CASSGRTEQYL.

The chain couples TRBV6-5 to TRBJ1-2, with D hard to call. The CDR3 sequence is 12 residues long. Germline values: CDR1 MNHEY, CDR2 SVGAGI. The germline V and J ends were trimmed by 1 base and 6 bases, with 6 bases remaining between them. In DNA form, the CDR3 reads TGTGCCAGCAGTTACTATGGCGATGGCTACACCTTC. Encoded protein: CASSYYGDGYTF.

The V and J genes are TRBV12-3 or TRBV12-4 and TRBJ1-1, with D hard to call. The CDR3 extends over 11 amino acids. The V gene lost 6 bases and the J gene lost 7 bases, with 9 bases spanning the gap. DNA of the CDR3: TGTGCCAGCAGCCCGAACCGTGAAGCTTTCTTT. Amino acid sequence: CASSPNREAFF.

This clonotype was recorded many times. V is TRBV11-2 and J is TRBJ2-1, with 16 bases fitting TRBD2. The CDR3 has 21 residues. V gave up 2 bases and J gave up 8 bases; unmatched junction bases: 18. The V gene's germline CDR1 is SGHAT and CDR2 FQNNGV. The CDR3 DNA is TGTGCCAGCAGCTTATCCCTCCCGGGACTAGCGGGAGGGCTTGGGTTTGATGAGCAGTTCTTC. This gives the protein CASSLSLPGLAGGLGFDEQFF.

This clonotype occurred a few times. The gene calls are TRBV19 and TRBJ2-1; 13 nucleotides align to TRBD2. The CDR3 extends over 15 amino acids. J lost 9 bases, V lost 3 bases, and 5 bases had no gene match. Looked up from germline, CDR1 is LNHDA and CDR2 is SQIVND (reference sequence). The CDR3 nucleotides read TGTGCCAGTAGTATCAGACTAGCGGGAGGAGGTGAGCAGTTCTTC. Encoded protein: CASSIRLAGGGEQFF.